This TCR beta chain is drawn from a study of blood T cell repertoires in COVID-19. On the study more broadly: COVID-19 samples collected from the United States, Italy and Spain covered acute and convalescent phases. T cells, B-cell-depleted T cells, or PBMCs provided the cDNA or gDNA that served as material.

In the original analysis: Reference gene primer amplification gave estimated nucleated cell counts. The assay was immunoSEQ multiplex PCR, and TCRdb's table has in-frame clones only and misses some. From that table come the V and J calls and clone size; the DNA was used to work out D and trimming. The sample shows about 200,000 clones, 86% of them seen only once. This TCR derives from a woman aged 70 to 79 with acute or convalescent COVID-19. Sequenced: peripheral blood.

This CDR3 reads CASNPGLGDRGHTEAFF. Here the CDR3 DNA reads TGCGCCAGCAACCCGGGGTTAGGTGACAGGGGCCACACTGAAGCTTTCTTT. The chain recombines TRBV5-1 with TRBJ1-1, with 8 bases identical to TRBD1. Losses at the gene ends were 6 bases for V and 3 bases for J; bases not matched to a gene: 16. The germline CDR1 and CDR2 sequences are SGHRS and YFSETQ. The CDR3 sequence is 17 residues long.